The entry below gives a single TCR beta chain sequence along with its context. No antigen is known for it. CDR1 SGHRS and CDR2 YFSETQ come from the germline V gene. CDR3 size: 15 residues. The method was immunoSEQ multiplex PCR; TCRdb's version includes in-frame clones alone and lacks a portion of them. This table has some 1,100,000 clones, 75% to 85% appearing once. The sample comes from a study of shared clonotypes between healthy human individuals. General study points: Estimated richness values were generally larger in naive subsets than in memory subsets. Non-shared clonotypes showed lower generation probabilities than clonotypes common to all four donors.

The genes are TRBV5-1 and TRBJ2-5; unclear D gene. The closer fit of TRBJ2-7 to the DNA end suggests the J call may be wrong. This clonotype originated in a man younger than 30 in good health. Some clones in this sample may be carry-over from other donors' samples. Sample: memory CD4+ T cells from PBMCs. Documented subset: CD45RA-negative fraction. The CDR3 region has the DNA TGCGCCAGCAGCTTGGGAGTAGGTTTCTCCTACGAGCAGTACTTC. Protein sequence: CASSLGVGFSYEQYF.